This is a list of T cell receptor beta chains from one sample in a study of long-term antiretroviral therapy in people with HIV. Profiling relied on immunoSEQ multiplex PCR, and the TCRdb table lists in-frame clones only, not all of them. The sample consists of around 35,000 clones, around 97% of them appearing once. Specimen: unsorted PBMCs, collected 6.9 years after starting antiretroviral therapy. These TCRs come from a man younger than 45 with HIV. Both conserved end residues are part of each CDR3. Size tells how often a clone was seen (once, few, many) or the class of an expanded clone, and some rows leave it out.

V: TRBV2; size: NA; CDR3: CATAGQGNQPQHF
V: TRBV6-6; size: NA; CDR3: CASSYSIDGNTIYF
V: TRBV4-1; size: NA; CDR3: CASSQGQQGSNEKLFF
V: TRBV29-1; size: NA; CDR3: CSVEDWTNSNTDTQYF
V: TRBV6-5; size: NA; CDR3: CASSSAGAGFEQYF
V: TRBV5-5; size: NA; CDR3: CASSLVPGQEASPLHF
V: TRBV21-1; size: NA; CDR3: CASSKGGEKPDTGELFF
V: TRBV5-1; size: NA; CDR3: CASRTGSDYTF
V: TRBV10-3; size: NA; CDR3: CAISDVGRGNYGYTF
V: TRBV4-1; size: NA; CDR3: CASSQGAGSGNTIYF
V: TRBV6-1; size: once; CDR3: CASTSVPGSYNEQFF
V: TRBV5-5; size: NA; CDR3: CASSLEQRGPETQYF
V: TRBV7-2; size: NA; CDR3: CASSYRDSSYNEQFF
V: TRBV4-1; size: NA; CDR3: CASSQGAGAEGLTQYF
V: TRBV18; size: once; CDR3: CASSPGTAYSNQPQHF
V: TRBV7-6; size: once; CDR3: CASSLYSGTQQFF
V: TRBV2; size: NA; CDR3: CASSRDRGFGYTF
V: TRBV2; size: NA; CDR3: CASSFGGRSGEQYF